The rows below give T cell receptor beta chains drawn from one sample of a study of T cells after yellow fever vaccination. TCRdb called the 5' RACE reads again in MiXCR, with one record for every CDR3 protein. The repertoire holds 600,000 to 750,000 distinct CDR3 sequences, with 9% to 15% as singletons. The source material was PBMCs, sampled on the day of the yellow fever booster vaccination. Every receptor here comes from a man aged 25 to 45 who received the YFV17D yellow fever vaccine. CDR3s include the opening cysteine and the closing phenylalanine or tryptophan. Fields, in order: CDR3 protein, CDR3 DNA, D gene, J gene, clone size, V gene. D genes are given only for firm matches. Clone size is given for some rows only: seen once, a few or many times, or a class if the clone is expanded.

CASATGRNSPLHF,TGTGCCAGCGCCACAGGTCGGAATTCACCCCTCCACTTT,NA,TRBJ1-6,few,TRBV7-2
CASTNFGVGSNSPLHF,TGTGCCAGCACCAATTTTGGGGTGGGGAGTAATTCACCCCTCCACTTT,NA,TRBJ1-6,few,TRBV28
CASTPRTGEQPQHF,TGTGCCAGTACCCCCAGGACAGGGGAGCAGCCCCAGCATTTT,TRBD1,TRBJ1-5,few,TRBV19
CATSRDSGSGIDTQYF,TGTGCCACCAGCAGAGATAGCGGGAGCGGGATAGATACGCAGTATTTT,TRBD2,TRBJ2-3,few,TRBV15
CASRLQGTSEQFF,TGTGCCAGTCGTCTTCAGGGTACGTCTGAGCAGTTCTTC,NA,TRBJ2-1,NA,TRBV6-1
CAIGRWNTGELFF,TGTGCCATCGGACGGTGGAACACCGGGGAGCTGTTTTTT,NA,TRBJ2-2,NA,TRBV19
CASWATGGNEQYF,TGTGCCAGCTGGGCGACAGGGGGTAACGAGCAGTACTTC,TRBD1,TRBJ2-7,NA,TRBV27
CASSQAWGEQYF,TGTGCCAGCAGCCAAGCCTGGGGCGAGCAGTACTTC,NA,TRBJ2-7,few,TRBV3-1
CSVGETSGRARTGELFF,TGCAGCGTTGGAGAGACTAGCGGGAGGGCCCGGACCGGGGAGCTGTTTTTT,TRBD2,TRBJ2-2,few,TRBV29-1
CASSQARLAGGAGELFF,TGTGCCAGCAGCCAAGCCCGACTAGCGGGAGGGGCCGGGGAGCTGTTTTTT,TRBD2,TRBJ2-2,NA,TRBV7-2
CASSYLAGVLTDTQYF,TGTGCCAGCAGTTATCTAGCGGGAGTTTTGACAGATACGCAGTATTTT,TRBD2,TRBJ2-3,NA,TRBV28